The rows below give T cell receptor beta chains drawn from one sample of a study of blood T cells in healthy people across ages. From the 5' RACE reads, TCRdb called clonotypes with MiXCR, one entry per CDR3 protein. This sample carries around 1,800,000 distinct CDR3 sequences, about 39% of them seen once, and the ten largest clones take 23%. The sample comprised blood. Source of these receptors: a human donor in good health. Both conserved end residues are part of each CDR3. Fields, in order: J gene, V gene, D gene, clone size, CDR3 protein, CDR3 DNA. A D gene is named only where the DNA matches it firmly. Size values are once, few and many counts, or a class for expanded clones, and some rows have none.

j_call: TRBJ1-2; v_call: TRBV12-3/TRBV12-4; d_call: -; clone_size: few; cdr3_aa: CASSSGFANYGYTF; cdr3_nt: TGTGCCAGCAGCTCAGGGTTCGCTAACTATGGCTACACCTTC
j_call: TRBJ2-7; v_call: TRBV27; d_call: -; clone_size: -; cdr3_aa: CASSLQPSGYEQYF; cdr3_nt: TGTGCCAGCAGTTTACAACCCTCTGGGTACGAGCAGTACTTC
j_call: TRBJ2-3; v_call: TRBV24-1; d_call: TRBD1; clone_size: -; cdr3_aa: CATSETRTGADTQYF; cdr3_nt: TGTGCCACCAGTGAGACTCGAACAGGGGCCGATACGCAGTATTTT
j_call: TRBJ1-4; v_call: TRBV11-2; d_call: -; clone_size: -; cdr3_aa: CASSSRSAEKLFF; cdr3_nt: TGTGCCAGCAGCTCCCGGTCTGCTGAAAAACTGTTTTTT
j_call: TRBJ2-2; v_call: TRBV5-1; d_call: -; clone_size: -; cdr3_aa: CASSLLGPGPHGELFF; cdr3_nt: TGCGCCAGCAGCTTGTTGGGACCAGGGCCACACGGGGAGCTGTTTTTT
j_call: TRBJ1-4; v_call: TRBV4-1; d_call: -; clone_size: -; cdr3_aa: CASSPRVGGEKLFF; cdr3_nt: TGCGCCAGCAGCCCCAGGGTGGGTGGTGAAAAACTGTTTTTT
j_call: TRBJ2-1; v_call: TRBV10-3; d_call: TRBD1; clone_size: -; cdr3_aa: CAISEFDRVGYNEQFF; cdr3_nt: TGTGCCATCAGTGAGTTCGACAGGGTCGGCTACAATGAGCAGTTCTTC
j_call: TRBJ2-4; v_call: TRBV7-2; d_call: -; clone_size: -; cdr3_aa: CASTLLGMQGNIQYF; cdr3_nt: TGTGCCAGCACCTTATTGGGAATGCAGGGGAACATTCAGTACTTC
j_call: TRBJ2-5; v_call: TRBV7-2; d_call: TRBD2; clone_size: -; cdr3_aa: CASSPPGLATQETQYF; cdr3_nt: TGTGCCAGCAGCCCTCCGGGACTAGCGACTCAAGAGACCCAGTACTTC
j_call: TRBJ1-4; v_call: TRBV6-6; d_call: TRBD1; clone_size: -; cdr3_aa: CASSTGGWEKLFF; cdr3_nt: TGTGCCAGCAGTACAGGGGGCTGGGAAAAACTGTTTTTT
j_call: TRBJ2-3; v_call: TRBV5-1; d_call: TRBD1; clone_size: -; cdr3_aa: CASTAGGDADTQYF; cdr3_nt: TGCGCCAGCACAGCAGGGGGCGACGCAGATACGCAGTATTTT
j_call: TRBJ2-3; v_call: TRBV12-3/TRBV12-4; d_call: -; clone_size: few; cdr3_aa: CASSQNWGGSTDTQYF; cdr3_nt: TGTGCCAGCAGCCAGAACTGGGGGGGCAGCACAGATACGCAGTATTTT
j_call: TRBJ1-4; v_call: TRBV10-3; d_call: TRBD1; clone_size: -; cdr3_aa: CAISPDRGLSEKLFF; cdr3_nt: TGTGCCATCAGCCCGGACAGGGGATTGAGTGAAAAACTGTTTTTT
j_call: TRBJ2-1; v_call: TRBV9; d_call: TRBD2; clone_size: -; cdr3_aa: CASGGLAGGYNEQFF; cdr3_nt: TGTGCCAGCGGCGGGCTAGCGGGGGGGTACAATGAGCAGTTCTTC
j_call: TRBJ2-3; v_call: TRBV5-1; d_call: TRBD1; clone_size: -; cdr3_aa: CASSLAATGLCDTQYF; cdr3_nt: TGCGCCAGCAGCTTGGCGGCGACAGGGTTGTGTGATACGCAGTATTTT
j_call: TRBJ1-2; v_call: TRBV12-3/TRBV12-4; d_call: -; clone_size: -; cdr3_aa: CASSFGGRAYGYTF; cdr3_nt: TGTGCCAGCAGTTTCGGGGGTCGGGCCTATGGCTACACCTTC
j_call: TRBJ2-7; v_call: TRBV6-2/TRBV6-3; d_call: -; clone_size: once; cdr3_aa: CASSDLRVPYEQYF; cdr3_nt: TGTGCCAGCAGTGACCTCAGGGTTCCCTACGAGCAGTACTTC
j_call: TRBJ2-7; v_call: TRBV10-3; d_call: TRBD1; clone_size: -; cdr3_aa: CAISESGQGQGSYEQYF; cdr3_nt: TGTGCCATCAGTGAGTCCGGACAGGGCCAAGGCTCCTACGAGCAGTACTTC
j_call: TRBJ1-5; v_call: TRBV6-2/TRBV6-3; d_call: TRBD1; clone_size: -; cdr3_aa: CASSNNRGSYSNQPQHF; cdr3_nt: TGTGCCAGCAGTAACAACAGGGGATCATATAGCAATCAGCCCCAGCATTTT
j_call: TRBJ1-2; v_call: TRBV7-9; d_call: -; clone_size: -; cdr3_aa: CASSVLAGYTF; cdr3_nt: TGTGCCAGCAGCGTCCTTGCGGGCTACACCTTC
j_call: TRBJ2-1; v_call: TRBV5-5; d_call: -; clone_size: -; cdr3_aa: CASSFQDRPHEQFF; cdr3_nt: TGTGCCAGCAGCTTCCAAGACAGGCCCCATGAGCAGTTCTTC
j_call: TRBJ1-1; v_call: TRBV13; d_call: -; clone_size: -; cdr3_aa: CASSLDSFQLNTEAFF; cdr3_nt: TGTGCCAGCAGCCTCGACAGCTTTCAATTGAACACTGAAGCTTTCTTT
j_call: TRBJ2-3; v_call: TRBV7-3; d_call: TRBD1; clone_size: -; cdr3_aa: CASSLMGQGITDTQYF; cdr3_nt: TGTGCCAGCAGCTTAATGGGACAGGGGATCACAGATACGCAGTATTTT